Here is one T cell receptor (beta chain) with its context. This clonotype has a handful of counts. Its binding antigen is unknown. Base qualities were left out, and no much larger clone turns up one base away. PBMCs were isolated by Ficoll-Paque density gradient centrifugation. Spanning cysteine to phenylalanine, the CDR3 consists of 14 amino acids. Of all the DNA, just the CDR3 is kept, 42 bases in frame from base 1. Based on the germline V gene, the CDR1 and CDR2 sequences are SGHAT and FQNNGV. The V and J ends are trimmed by 6 bases and 5 bases, leaving 16 bases between them. This entry belongs to a study of T-cell memory formation after mild COVID-19 (dated by TCRdb to the early 2020s). The study in broad terms: Most TCR sequence clusters were specific to one of the two donors. Longitudinal TCRalpha and TCRbeta repertoire sequencing tracked T-cell clones expanding and contracting after mild COVID-19 in two donors. Two young, previously healthy adult volunteers made up the cohort, one male and one female. What the research found in general, with its limitations: Contracting CD4+ clones were located mainly in the CM and EM memory subsets, whereas CD8+ clones were found to be enriched in EMRA. Clones that contracted from day 15 to 85 showed balanced CD4/CD8 phenotypes, whereas a second wave of clones that expanded from day 15 to 37 leaned towards CD4+. The study included only a couple of mild cases, and larger cohorts that include severe cases with pre-infection samples were judged to be necessary. SARS-CoV-2 specificity was not confirmed for the second-wave clones peaking on day 37. The detection of some responding clones in pre-infection memory suggests that pre-existing cross-reactive memory T cells joined the SARS-CoV-2 response.

The sequencer was an Illumina NovaSeq 6000. TCRalpha and TCRbeta cDNA libraries were constructed by 5'RACE with constant-segment primers, with sample barcodes and unique molecular identifiers being introduced. RNA was extracted from every sample with Trizol reagent. The libraries were amplified in two PCR steps, and the second step added a second sample barcode and Illumina TruSeq adapters. The libraries were sequenced on an Illumina NovaSeq using 2 x 150 bp paired-end reads. Under the source paper's analysis protocol: With migec v1.2.7, reads were demultiplexed and then collapsed into UMI-guided consensus sequences. Using mixcr v2.1.11, the UMI consensuses were aligned to TRA and TRB V and J templates and assembled into clonotypes. A clonotype was counted as expanded or contracted only when both edgeR and NoisET called the clonotype significant, with the noise models trained on biological replicates. edgeR calls used a false discovery rate-adjusted p below 0.01 and a log2 fold-change threshold of 1. As an exploratory analysis of dynamics, PCA with hierarchical clustering was applied to max-normalized trajectories of the 1000 most abundant clonotypes. Separately sequenced CD4+ and CD8+ repertoires were used to assign a CD4 or CD8 phenotype to each responding clone. In TCRdb, the public reads were trimmed at Q25 with fastp and aligned with MiXCR, with productive beta chains retained. One record per CDR3 amino acid sequence lists the most common genes and DNA. The V and J calls come from TCRdb's annotation, not from the publication. The table for this sample lists about 560,000 distinct CDR3 sequences; roughly 17% of them were counted only once. More than 10% of the sample is taken by the ten largest.

This sequence uses TRBV11-2 and TRBJ2-5; the D gene lacks a confident call. This TCR derives from an adult woman who had mild COVID-19 (a few samples of this study predate the infection). The sample titles of this study are shuffled in the database, so cell type and time point are left out; the donor was told from shared clones. Sequenced sample: PBMCs or a T cell subset sorted from them (not recorded which). The nucleotide sequence reads as follows: TGTGCCAGCAGGTCGGTCCGAAGCCGGGAGACCCAGTACTTC. Its product reads: CASRSVRSRETQYF.